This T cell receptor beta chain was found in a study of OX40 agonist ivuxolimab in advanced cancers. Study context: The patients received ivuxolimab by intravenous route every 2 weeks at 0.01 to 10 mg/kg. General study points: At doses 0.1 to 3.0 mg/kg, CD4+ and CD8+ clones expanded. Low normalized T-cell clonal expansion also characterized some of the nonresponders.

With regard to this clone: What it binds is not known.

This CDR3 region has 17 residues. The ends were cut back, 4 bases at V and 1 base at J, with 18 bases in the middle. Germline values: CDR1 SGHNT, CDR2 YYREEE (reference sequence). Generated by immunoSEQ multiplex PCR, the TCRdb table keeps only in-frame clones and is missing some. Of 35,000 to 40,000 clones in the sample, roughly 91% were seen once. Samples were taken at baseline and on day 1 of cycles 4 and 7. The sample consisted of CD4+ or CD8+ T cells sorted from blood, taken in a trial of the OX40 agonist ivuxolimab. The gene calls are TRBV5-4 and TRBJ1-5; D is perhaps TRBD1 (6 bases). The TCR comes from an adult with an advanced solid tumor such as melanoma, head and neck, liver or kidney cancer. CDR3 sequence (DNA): TGTGCCAGCAGCCTGGGGCCAGGGGTATCGAGCAATCAGCCCCAGCATTTT. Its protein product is CASSLGPGVSSNQPQHF.